This T cell receptor (beta chain) was profiled in a study of regulatory T cells in long-lasting Graves disease. This clonotype was seen ten or more times. This CDR3 is built from 14 residues. Germline lookup yields CDR1 DFQATT and CDR2 SNEGSKA (reference sequence). V lost 0 bases to trimming and J lost 2 bases, with 11 bases between them. As for time point: newly diagnosed GD, antithyroid drugs for less than 3 months. PBMC-extracted RNA yielded the TCR library. Building of the TCR beta libraries involved iRepertoire HTBI primers and Arm-PCR of CDR3 regions. Using its own MiXCR run on the multiplex PCR reads, TCRdb lists one record per CDR3 protein. The sample contains roughly 420,000 distinct CDR3 sequences, 14% of which appear only once. This sample was shared with a second study, whose subject was T cells in Graves' hyperthyroidism and ophthalmopathy.

This clonotype was obtained from a woman aged 50 to 65 with Graves disease. Here the sequenced sample was peripheral blood mononuclear cells (PBMCs), taken at new diagnosis, from a patient treated with antithyroid drugs. The chain couples TRBV20-1 to TRBJ2-7; D perhaps matches TRBD2 (5 bases). CDR3 DNA: TGCAGTGCTAGAGATTGGCCTAGCACCTACGAGCAGTACTTC. It is translated as CSARDWPSTYEQYF.